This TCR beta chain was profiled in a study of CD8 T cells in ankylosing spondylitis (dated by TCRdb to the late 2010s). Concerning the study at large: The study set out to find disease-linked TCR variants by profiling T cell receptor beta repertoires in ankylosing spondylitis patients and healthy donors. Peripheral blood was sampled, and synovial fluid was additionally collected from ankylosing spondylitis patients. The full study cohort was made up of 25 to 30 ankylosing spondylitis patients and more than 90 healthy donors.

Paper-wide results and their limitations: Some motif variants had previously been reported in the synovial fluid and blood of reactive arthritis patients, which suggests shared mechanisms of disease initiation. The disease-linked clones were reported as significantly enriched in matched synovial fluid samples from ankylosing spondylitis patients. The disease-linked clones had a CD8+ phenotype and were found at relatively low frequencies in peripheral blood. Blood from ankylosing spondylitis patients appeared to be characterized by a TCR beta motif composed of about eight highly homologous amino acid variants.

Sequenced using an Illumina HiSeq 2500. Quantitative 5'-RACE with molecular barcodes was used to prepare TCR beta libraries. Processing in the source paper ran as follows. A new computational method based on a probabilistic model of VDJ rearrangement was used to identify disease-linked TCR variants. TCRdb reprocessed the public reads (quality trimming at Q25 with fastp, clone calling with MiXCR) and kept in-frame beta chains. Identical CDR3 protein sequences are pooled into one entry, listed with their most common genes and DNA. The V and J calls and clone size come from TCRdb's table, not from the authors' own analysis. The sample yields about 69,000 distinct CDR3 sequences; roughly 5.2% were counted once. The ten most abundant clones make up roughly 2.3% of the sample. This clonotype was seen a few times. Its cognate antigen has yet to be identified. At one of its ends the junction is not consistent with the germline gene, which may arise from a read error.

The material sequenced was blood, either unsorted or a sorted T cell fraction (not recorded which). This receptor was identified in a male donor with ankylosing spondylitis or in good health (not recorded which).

In nucleotides, the sequence is TGCTCCAGCAGCCAAGCCCGCCCTTCCTACAATGAGCAGTTCTTC. It translates to CSSSQARPSYNEQFF. This chain is built from TRBV4-1 and TRBJ2-1, with the D gene uncertain. CDR1 and CDR2 are read off the germline V gene as MGHRA and YSYEKL. The CDR3 starts with the cysteine, ends with the phenylalanine, and has 15 residues. The DNA shown is the 45-base CDR3, in frame from base 1.